A selection of T cell receptor beta chains follows, all from one sample in a study of T-cell memory formation after mild COVID-19. TCRdb reprocessed the 5' RACE reads via MiXCR and lists one record per CDR3 protein. The sample consists of hundreds of thousands of distinct CDR3 sequences, around 19% of them appearing once. The sequenced sample consisted of PBMCs or a T cell subset sorted from them (not recorded which). These receptors were obtained from a man aged 18-30 years who had mild COVID-19 (a few samples of this study predate the infection). Cell type and time point are not known. CDR3s include the opening cysteine and the closing phenylalanine or tryptophan. Each record gives: CDR3 protein, CDR3 DNA, V gene, D gene, clone size, J gene. The D gene is left open where the match is weak. Part of the rows lack a size; the others show once, few, many or a class for expanded clones.

cdr3_aa: CASSTGQGVETQYF
cdr3_nt: TGTGCCAGCAGTACAGGACAGGGAGTAGAGACCCAGTACTTC
v_call: TRBV12-3/TRBV12-4
d_call: TRBD1
clone_size: many
j_call: TRBJ2-5

cdr3_aa: CSARTGPGEQFF
cdr3_nt: TGCAGCGCCCGGACAGGGCCGGGGGAGCAGTTCTTC
v_call: TRBV29-1
d_call: TRBD1
clone_size: few
j_call: TRBJ2-1

cdr3_aa: CASSEDLGRAYEQYF
cdr3_nt: TGTGCCAGCAGTGAAGATCTGGGCAGGGCCTACGAGCAGTACTTC
v_call: TRBV6-1
d_call: .
clone_size: .
j_call: TRBJ2-7

cdr3_aa: CSADPPPLAGTDTQYF
cdr3_nt: TGCAGTGCCGACCCCCCTCCACTAGCGGGCACAGATACGCAGTATTTT
v_call: TRBV20-1
d_call: TRBD2
clone_size: few
j_call: TRBJ2-3

cdr3_aa: CASTLGRILNTEAFF
cdr3_nt: TGTGCCAGCACCCTTGGACGGATTTTGAACACTGAAGCTTTCTTT
v_call: TRBV28
d_call: .
clone_size: many
j_call: TRBJ1-1

cdr3_aa: CASSQDSGRAYTIYF
cdr3_nt: TGCGCCAGCAGCCAAGATAGTGGCAGGGCTTACACCATATATTTT
v_call: TRBV4-3
d_call: .
clone_size: few
j_call: TRBJ1-3

cdr3_aa: CASSVQGAPTDTQYF
cdr3_nt: TGCGCCAGCAGCGTCCAGGGGGCCCCCACAGATACGCAGTATTTT
v_call: TRBV5-1
d_call: TRBD1
clone_size: few
j_call: TRBJ2-3

cdr3_aa: CSATGGSSYNEQFF
cdr3_nt: TGCAGTGCTACAGGCGGAAGCTCCTACAATGAGCAGTTCTTC
v_call: TRBV20-1
d_call: .
clone_size: few
j_call: TRBJ2-1

cdr3_aa: CASSPLDRREQFF
cdr3_nt: TGTGCCAGCAGTCCCCTCGACCGGCGTGAGCAGTTCTTC
v_call: TRBV7-7
d_call: .
clone_size: .
j_call: TRBJ2-1

cdr3_aa: CSARATTGGGQTRADTQYF
cdr3_nt: TGCAGTGCTAGGGCTACTACTGGCGGGGGACAAACTCGCGCAGATACGCAGTATTTT
v_call: TRBV20-1
d_call: .
clone_size: few
j_call: TRBJ2-3

cdr3_aa: CASSQQTSSEQYF
cdr3_nt: TGTGCCAGCAGCCAACAGACTAGCTCCGAGCAGTACTTC
v_call: TRBV3-1
d_call: TRBD2
clone_size: few
j_call: TRBJ2-7

cdr3_aa: CSARGFRSSPLHF
cdr3_nt: TGCAGTGCTAGGGGGTTTCGGAGTTCACCCCTCCACTTT
v_call: TRBV20-1
d_call: .
clone_size: few
j_call: TRBJ1-6

cdr3_aa: CASSQGSWDEQFF
cdr3_nt: TGCGCCAGCAGCCAAGGCAGTTGGGATGAGCAGTTCTTC
v_call: TRBV4-1
d_call: .
clone_size: few
j_call: TRBJ2-1

cdr3_aa: CSAFSGGAADTQYF
cdr3_nt: TGCAGTGCATTTAGCGGGGGGGCGGCAGATACGCAGTATTTT
v_call: TRBV20-1
d_call: TRBD2
clone_size: few
j_call: TRBJ2-3

cdr3_aa: CASSPSIGYNQPQHF
cdr3_nt: TGTGCCAGCAGTCCATCTATAGGCTACAATCAGCCCCAGCATTTT
v_call: TRBV12-3/TRBV12-4
d_call: .
clone_size: few
j_call: TRBJ1-5

cdr3_aa: CASSIVPSTEAFF
cdr3_nt: TGTGCCAGTAGTATCGTACCTTCGACTGAAGCTTTCTTT
v_call: TRBV19
d_call: .
clone_size: few
j_call: TRBJ1-1

cdr3_aa: CASSYSPGQGDTGELFF
cdr3_nt: TGTGCCAGCAGTTACTCTCCAGGACAGGGTGACACCGGGGAGCTGTTTTTT
v_call: TRBV6-2/TRBV6-3
d_call: TRBD1
clone_size: .
j_call: TRBJ2-2

cdr3_aa: CASSSGQGDTGELFF
cdr3_nt: TGCGCCAGCAGCTCGGGACAGGGCGACACCGGGGAGCTGTTTTTT
v_call: TRBV5-1
d_call: TRBD1
clone_size: few
j_call: TRBJ2-2